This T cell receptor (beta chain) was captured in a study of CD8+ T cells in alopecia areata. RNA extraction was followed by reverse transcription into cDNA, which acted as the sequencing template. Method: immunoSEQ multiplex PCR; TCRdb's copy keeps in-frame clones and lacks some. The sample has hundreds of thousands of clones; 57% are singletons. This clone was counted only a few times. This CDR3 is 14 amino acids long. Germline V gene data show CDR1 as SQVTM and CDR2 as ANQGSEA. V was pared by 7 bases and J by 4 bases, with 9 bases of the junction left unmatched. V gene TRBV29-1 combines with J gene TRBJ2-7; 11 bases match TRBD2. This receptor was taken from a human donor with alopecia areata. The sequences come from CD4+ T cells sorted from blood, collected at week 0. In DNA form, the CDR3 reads TGCAGCGCCCGGACTAGCGGGTATGGGTACGAGCAGTACTTC. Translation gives CSARTSGYGYEQYF.